This TCR beta chain is drawn from a study of T cells in Graves' hyperthyroidism and ophthalmopathy. Patients having uncontrolled infection, another autoimmune disease, pregnancy or lactation were not included. PBMCs were sourced from about 10 ml fresh peripheral blood. Study observations and caveats: In blood, most of the thyroid clonotypes expanded above 0.001 were also present.

This clonotype was recorded only once. Its cognate antigen is unknown. V shed 4 bases and J 7 bases; nucleotides not matched to a gene: 9. The germline V gene has CDR1 LNHNV and CDR2 YYDKDF (reference sequence). The CDR3 spans 14 residues. Amplified TCR beta CDR3 regions derived from RNA transcripts. First-round RT-PCR with HTBI primers amplified the TCR CDR3 region. TCRdb itself ran the multiplex PCR reads through MiXCR, one entry per CDR3 protein. This table has some 650,000 distinct CDR3 sequences, about 16% appearing once. The rearrangement links TRBV15 to TRBJ2-7; 8 nucleotides align to TRBD2. This receptor was obtained from a middle-aged woman with Graves' ophthalmopathy. Specimen: blood. CDR3 region: CATSTGSAGGEQYF. The CDR3 DNA is TGTGCCACCAGCACCGGGAGCGCGGGGGGAGAGCAGTACTTC. The complete variable domain, with remaining parts taken from reference TRBV15 and TRBJ2-7, reads DAMVIQNPRYQVTQFGKPVTLSCSQTLNHNVMYWYQQKSSQAPKLLFHYYDKDFNNEADTPDNFQSRRPNTSFCFLDIRSPGLGDTAMYLCATSTGSAGGEQYFGPGTRLTVT.